This T cell receptor beta chain was obtained from a study of blood T cell repertoires in COVID-19 (dated by TCRdb to 2019 to 2021). About the investigation overall: Samples from collaborators originated in the United States, Italy and Spain and spanned both the acute and convalescent phases of COVID-19. The material from the prospective study consisted of cDNA or gDNA derived from T cells, B-cell-depleted T cells, or PBMCs. Deeply sampled blood TCRbeta repertoires from subjects exposed to, actively infected with, or recovered from COVID-19 were included in the dataset. The repertoires were made available in a free public database intended to serve as a resource for research on the immune response to SARS-CoV-2. The samples were drawn from two sources: the first 160 participants of the ongoing ImmuneRACE study, and 1,000 to 1,500 subjects contributed by 6 global collaborators. A de-identified subject ID, COVID-19 status, age in years and sex were almost always included in the sample metadata. Where available, HLA class I and class II types were taken from metadata supplied by the sample provider and were not determined by assay-based typing. The paper as a whole reports these results and caveats: Clinical and demographic metadata were provided uncurated, with the amount varying by source and participant.

TCRbeta CDR3 regions were amplified from genomic DNA by means of the immunoSEQ Assay, a bias-controlled multiplex PCR. Concerning the study's data processing: Nucleated cell counts per sample were estimated from amplification of reference gene primers within the assay. To quantify the absolute abundance of each unique TCRbeta CDR3 rearrangement, sequence reads were collapsed and filtered. Productive Simpson clonality was computed per sample as the square root of Simpson's diversity index over productive rearrangements. TCRdb's version of the immuneACCESS table is confined to in-frame rearrangements and falls short of the full clone set. An unresolved V gene accounts for under half of the shortfall where checked; the remainder is of unknown origin. The V and J calls and clone size are taken from that table; D and trimming were inferred from the DNA. The sample data list a few hundred thousand clones, and more than 80% of these were observed just once. The top ten clonotypes cover around 1% of the sample.

Participants in the prospective study were enrolled through a virtual design, were aged 18 to 89 years, and lived in roughly 24 United States geographic areas. In the prospective study, participants were assigned to cohorts based on the clinical history participants reported in a screening survey and a study questionnaire. Recovered participants in ImmuneRACE Cohort 3 were defined by two consecutive negative NP/OP PCR tests, clearance by a healthcare professional, or resolution of symptoms. In the prospective study, whole blood, serum and a nasopharyngeal or oropharyngeal swab were collected from each participant by mobile phlebotomists. Prospective study participants could optionally give additional blood draws and questionnaires over a roughly 2-month period. Before DNA extraction, prospective study blood samples were shipped either frozen or at room temperature. To note about this clone: The antigen it binds to is not known. No qualities accompany the bases; no much larger clone lies one base away.

Material for sequencing was PBMCs or T cells enriched from blood (not recorded which). The TCR sequence derives from a man younger than 35 who had recovered from COVID-19.

CDR3 loop: CASSSPGGNEQFF. The nucleotide sequence reads TGTGCCAGCAGCTCGCCAGGGGGCAATGAGCAGTTCTTC. The chain is encoded by TRBV5-4 joined to TRBJ2-1; 7 central nucleotides agree with TRBD1. From V the trimming removes 3 bases and from J it removes 6 bases, while the gene matches leave 3 bases of the junction unaccounted for. CDR1 and CDR2, looked up from the germline V gene (reference sequence), are SGHNT and YYREEE. The CDR3 starts with the cysteine, ends with the phenylalanine, and has 13 residues. Here the CDR3 DNA is all that survives: 39 bases in frame from base 1.